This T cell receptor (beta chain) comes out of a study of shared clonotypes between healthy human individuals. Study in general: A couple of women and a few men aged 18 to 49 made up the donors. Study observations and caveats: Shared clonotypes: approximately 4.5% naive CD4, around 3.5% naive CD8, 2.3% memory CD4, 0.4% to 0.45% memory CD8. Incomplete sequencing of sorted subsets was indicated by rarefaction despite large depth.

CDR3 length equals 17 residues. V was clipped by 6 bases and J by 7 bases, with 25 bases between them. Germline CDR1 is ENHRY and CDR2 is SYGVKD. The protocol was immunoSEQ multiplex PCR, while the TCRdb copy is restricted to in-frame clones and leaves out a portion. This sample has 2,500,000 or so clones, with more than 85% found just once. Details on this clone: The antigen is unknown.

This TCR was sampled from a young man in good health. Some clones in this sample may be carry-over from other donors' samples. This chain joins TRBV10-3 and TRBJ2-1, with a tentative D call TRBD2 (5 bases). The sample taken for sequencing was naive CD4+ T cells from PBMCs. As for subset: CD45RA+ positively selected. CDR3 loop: CAISPPGYRSNSNEQFF. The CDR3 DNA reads TGTGCCATCAGCCCCCCGGGGTATAGAAGCAATTCAAATGAGCAGTTCTTC.